This T cell receptor (beta chain) appears in the sequencing data of a study of blood T cell repertoires in COVID-19. Study summary: Sample material is recorded as cDNA or gDNA derived from T cells, B-cell-depleted T cells, or PBMCs.

CDR1 KGHDR and CDR2 SFDVKD come from the germline V gene. V lost 4 bases, J lost 9 bases, and 5 bases stayed unmatched. The CDR3 has 16 residues. Original handling: Amplified reference gene primers provided the basis for estimating nucleated cell counts. Method: immunoSEQ multiplex PCR; TCRdb's copy keeps in-frame clones and lacks some. V and J calls and clone size come straight from that table; D and trimming were deduced from the DNA. The table shows around 250,000 clones, with around 83% occurring only once. The chain joins TRBV24-1 to TRBJ2-1; 16 nucleotides line up with TRBD2. Material: peripheral blood. The receptor was derived from a woman between 18 and 29 years old with acute or convalescent COVID-19. The CDR3 DNA reads as TGTGCCACCAGTGAGTTGGGACTAGCGGGAGGGGGTGAGCAGTTCTTC. Translated, it gives CATSELGLAGGGEQFF.